One sample yielded the 7 T cell receptor beta chains listed below, sequenced in a study of shared clonotypes between healthy human individuals. Only in-frame clones appear in the TCRdb table, and some are missing; sequencing was by immunoSEQ multiplex PCR. The profile shows about 510,000 clones, 95% to 97% of them singletons. Sequencing was performed on naive CD4+ T cells sorted from blood. Subset: CD45RA+ positively selected. These receptors all come from a woman aged 25 to 39 in good health.

The chain joins TRBV5-5 to TRBJ2-1; D is possibly TRBD1 (6 bases). V lost 0 bases and J 8 bases, leaving 15 bases between the germline ends. CDR1 SGHKS and CDR2 YYEKEE come from the germline V gene (reference sequence). The CDR3 is 15 residues long. The CDR3 protein is CASSLVTGLGHEQFF. For the CDR3, the DNA is TGTGCCAGCAGCTTGGTTACAGGGCTTGGCCATGAGCAGTTCTTC.

The rearrangement joins TRBV7-2 to TRBJ2-1, with 9 bases fitting TRBD2. Germline V gene lookup returns CDR1 SGHTA and CDR2 FQGNSA. The CDR3 sequence is 16 residues long. Losses at the gene ends were 5 bases for V and 7 bases for J; bases not matched to a gene: 12. The CDR3, as DNA: TGTGCCAGCAGCAGAAGCGGGATAGCGGGAGATAATGAGCAGTTCTTC. As protein: CASSRSGIAGDNEQFF.

The V call is TRBV30, the J call TRBJ1-4; D gene ambiguous. The germline V and J ends were trimmed by 5 bases and 5 bases, with 12 bases remaining between them. The CDR3 covers 13 residues. Germline V gene sequence: CDR1 GTSNPN, CDR2 SVGIG (reference sequence). The CDR3 here is CAWEQGRNEKLFF. CDR3 nucleotides: TGTGCCTGGGAACAAGGACGAAATGAAAAACTGTTTTTT.

This clone has only one observation. V and J are TRBV25-1 and TRBJ2-5; D ambiguous. The J call is uncertain, as TRBJ2-7 better fits the DNA end. CDR1 MGHDK and CDR2 SYGVNS come from the germline V gene. This CDR3 is built from 14 residues. This CDR3 is CASSESQPIYEQYF. The CDR3 DNA reads as TGTGCCAGCAGTGAATCCCAGCCCATCTACGAGCAGTACTTC.

The rearrangement links TRBV5-1 to TRBJ1-3, with TRBD1 matching over 7 bases. Germline V gene lookup returns CDR1 SGHRS and CDR2 YFSETQ. The length of the CDR3 is 16 residues. V was clipped by 4 bases and J by 4 bases; unmatched bases: 11. CDR3 protein: CASSRTGAPEGNTIYF. The CDR3 bases are TGCGCCAGCAGCCGAACAGGGGCGCCGGAGGGAAACACCATATATTTT.

V is TRBV6-6 and J is TRBJ2-7; D uncertain. Per germline, CDR1 MNHNY and CDR2 SVGAGI (reference sequence). The V and J ends lost 6 bases and 4 bases respectively, with 10 bases between them. This CDR3 has 12 amino acids. DNA of the CDR3: TGTGCCAGCAGCACTCTCGGGTACGAGCAGTACTTC. Protein: CASSTLGYEQYF.

The V call is TRBV7-9, the J call TRBJ1-2; no reliable D call. CDR1 and CDR2 from the germline V gene are SEHNR and FQNEAQ (reference sequence). Deletions cut 5 bases from V and 4 bases from J, with 14 bases between. The CDR3 totals 14 residues. The DNA of the CDR3 is TGTGCCAGCAGCAAGGATACGGGGATCTATGGCTACACCTTC. Its protein is CASSKDTGIYGYTF.